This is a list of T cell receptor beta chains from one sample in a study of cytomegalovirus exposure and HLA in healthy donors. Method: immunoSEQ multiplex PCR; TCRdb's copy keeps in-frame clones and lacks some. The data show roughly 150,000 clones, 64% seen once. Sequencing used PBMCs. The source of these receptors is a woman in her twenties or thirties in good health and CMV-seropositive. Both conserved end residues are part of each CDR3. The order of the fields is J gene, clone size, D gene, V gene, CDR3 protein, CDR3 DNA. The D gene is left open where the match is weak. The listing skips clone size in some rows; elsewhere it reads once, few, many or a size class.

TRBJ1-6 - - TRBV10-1 CASSGADGSPLHF TGCGCCAGCAGTGGGGCCGATGGGTCACCCCTCCACTTT
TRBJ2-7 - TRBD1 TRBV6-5 CASSPDRSSYEQYF TGTGCCAGCAGTCCGGACAGGAGCTCCTACGAGCAGTACTTC
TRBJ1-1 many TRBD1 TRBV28 CASSSTGTGNTEAFF TGTGCCAGCAGTTCCACCGGGACAGGGAACACTGAAGCTTTCTTT
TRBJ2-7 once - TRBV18 CASSPRSGFSYEQYF TGTGCCAGCTCACCACGGTCGGGTTTTTCGTATGAGCAGTACTTC
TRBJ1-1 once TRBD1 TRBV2 CASSIQGVRDTEAFF TGTGCCAGCAGCATCCAGGGGGTCAGGGACACTGAAGCTTTCTTT
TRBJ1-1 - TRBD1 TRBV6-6 CASSLGGAAQAFF TGTGCCAGCAGTTTAGGGGGCGCGGCTCAAGCTTTCTTT
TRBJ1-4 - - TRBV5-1 CASSLDHNEKLFF TGCGCCAGCAGCTTGGATCATAATGAAAAACTGTTTTTT
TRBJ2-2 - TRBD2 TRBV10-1 CASSEGSGGHTGELFF TGCGCCAGCAGTGAGGGGAGCGGGGGCCACACCGGGGAGCTGTTTTTT
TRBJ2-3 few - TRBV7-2 CASSLVQGAQYF TGTGCCAGCAGCTTAGTTCAGGGCGCGCAGTATTTT
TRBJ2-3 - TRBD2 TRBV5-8 CASSALRAGGLVGTQYF TGTGCCAGCAGCGCCTTGAGGGCGGGGGGGCTAGTTGGTACGCAGTATTTT
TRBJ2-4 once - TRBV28 CASSTQGYKNIQYF TGTGCCAGCAGTACGCAGGGTTACAAAAACATTCAGTACTTC
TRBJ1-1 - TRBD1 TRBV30 CAWRTGGLEAFF TGTGCCTGGAGGACAGGGGGCCTTGAAGCTTTCTTT
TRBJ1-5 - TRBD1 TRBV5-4 CASSIRTGAGNQPQHF TGTGCCAGCAGCATTAGGACAGGGGCGGGCAATCAGCCCCAGCATTTT
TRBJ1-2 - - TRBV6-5 CASSWTYNYGYTF TGTGCCAGCAGTTGGACATATAACTATGGCTACACCTTC
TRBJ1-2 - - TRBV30 CAWSRLGRIYGYTF TGTGCCTGGAGTCGACTAGGACGGATCTATGGCTACACCTTC
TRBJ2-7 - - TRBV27 CASSLSLQVAYEQYF TGTGCCAGCAGTTTATCGTTACAGGTTGCCTACGAGCAGTACTTC
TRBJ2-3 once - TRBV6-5 CASRLDTDTQYF TGTGCCAGCAGACTAGACACAGATACGCAGTATTTT
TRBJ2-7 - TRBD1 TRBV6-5 CASSYSGTDLSYEQYF TGTGCCAGCAGTTACTCCGGGACAGACCTCTCCTACGAGCAGTACTTC
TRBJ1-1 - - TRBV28 CASSSQKF TGTGCCAGCAGTTCTCAGAAATTT
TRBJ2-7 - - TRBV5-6 CASSLPRTDLRQYF TGTGCCAGCAGCTTGCCCCGGACAGACCTGAGGCAGTACTTC
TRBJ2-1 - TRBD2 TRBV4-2 CASSGLAGTGEQFF TGTGCCAGCAGCGGCCTAGCGGGAACGGGTGAGCAGTTCTTC
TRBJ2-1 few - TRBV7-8 CASSGLQRPDNEQFF TGTGCCAGCAGCGGATTGCAGCGGCCAGACAATGAGCAGTTCTTC
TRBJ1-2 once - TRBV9 CASSVGSNYGYTF TGTGCCAGCAGCGTCGGGTCTAACTATGGCTACACCTTC
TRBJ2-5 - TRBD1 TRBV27 CASRQGTDQYF TGTGCCAGCAGACAGGGGACCGACCAGTACTTC
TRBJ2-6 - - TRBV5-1 CASSLGLSGANVLTF TGCGCCAGCAGCTTGGGACTCTCTGGGGCCAACGTCCTGACTTTC
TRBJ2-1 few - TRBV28 CASSPYNEQFF TGTGCCAGCAGTCCTTACAATGAGCAGTTCTTC
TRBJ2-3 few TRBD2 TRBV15 CATSRGTSGGTDTQYF TGTGCCACCAGCAGAGGGACTAGCGGGGGCACAGATACGCAGTATTTT